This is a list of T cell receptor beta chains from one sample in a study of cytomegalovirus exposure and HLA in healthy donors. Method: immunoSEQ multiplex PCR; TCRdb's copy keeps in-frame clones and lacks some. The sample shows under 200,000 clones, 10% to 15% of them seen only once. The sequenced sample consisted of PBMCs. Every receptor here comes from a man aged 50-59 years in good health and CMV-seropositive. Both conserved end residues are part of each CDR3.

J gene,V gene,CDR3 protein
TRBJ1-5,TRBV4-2,CASSQDLSRGEGGPQHF
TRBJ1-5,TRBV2,CASSEGGGLLGRTDQPQHF
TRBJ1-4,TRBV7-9,CASSPRGTGDEKLFF
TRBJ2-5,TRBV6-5,CASSLAGGRKETQYF
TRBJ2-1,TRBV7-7,CASSLVAGAYNEQFF
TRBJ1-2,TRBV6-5,CASKVSPGNYGYTF
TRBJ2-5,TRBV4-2,CASSQDTSGGRATQYF
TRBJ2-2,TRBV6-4,CASSAVRNTGELFF
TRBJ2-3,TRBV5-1,CASSQGVGGGGTDTQYF
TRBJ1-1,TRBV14,CASSHPGQGAWNTEAFF
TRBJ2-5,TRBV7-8,CASSNGAGMETQYF
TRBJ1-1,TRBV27,CASRRGDTEAFF
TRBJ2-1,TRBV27,CASSPGRGRSSYNEQFF
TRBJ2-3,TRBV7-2,CASSLAGTSGGAGDTQYF
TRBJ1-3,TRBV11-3,CASSLGDRGRVEDTIYF
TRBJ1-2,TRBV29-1,CSVGPGQEFGYTF
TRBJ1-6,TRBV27,CASSLSADNSPLHF
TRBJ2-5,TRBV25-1,CASQPGAQETQYF
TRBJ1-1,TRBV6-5,CASQDLLAEAFF
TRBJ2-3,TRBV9,CASSETGTSGATQYF
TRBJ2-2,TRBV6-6,CASSPLGASNTGELFF
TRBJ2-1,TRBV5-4,CASSSPTGNEQFF
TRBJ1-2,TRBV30,CAWSRGGGGGYPF
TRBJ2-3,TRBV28,CASSLLGLAEISTDTQYF
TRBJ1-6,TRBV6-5,CASSYVGQGSSPLHF
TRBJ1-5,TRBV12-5,CASGLVNNLPAGNQPQHF
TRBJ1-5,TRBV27,CASSYYSNQPQHF
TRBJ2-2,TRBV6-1,CASSEAEGAGELFF
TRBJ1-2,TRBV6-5,CASSQTGYGYTF
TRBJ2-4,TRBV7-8,CASRSPAGTEEYF
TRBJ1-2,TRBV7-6,CASSLKTRTPDGYTF
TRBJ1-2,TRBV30,CAWSFGTELYGYTF
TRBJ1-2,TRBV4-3,CASSQEQVANYGYPF
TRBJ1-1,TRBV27,CASSFRGTEAFF
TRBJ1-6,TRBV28,CASSLRYSYNSPLHF
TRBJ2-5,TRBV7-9,CASSRGLGETQYF
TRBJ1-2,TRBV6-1,CASSVVISGYTF
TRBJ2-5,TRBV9,CPTGGAGATQYF
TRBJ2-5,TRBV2,CASSRRREGETQYF
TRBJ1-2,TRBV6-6,CASSRDSTDGYTF
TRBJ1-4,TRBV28,CASSLPGGGNEKLFF
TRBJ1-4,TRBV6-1,CASRGARGEKLFF
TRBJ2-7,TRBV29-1,CSVEGPSGSSYEQYF
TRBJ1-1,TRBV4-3,CASSRLQDTEAFF
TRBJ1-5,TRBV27,CASSLEGGQPQHF
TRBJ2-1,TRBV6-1,CASSGGLAGGRSEQFF
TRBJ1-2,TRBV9,CASSVGTGFYGYTF
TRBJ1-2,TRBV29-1,CSVGDRGNGYTF
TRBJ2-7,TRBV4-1,CASSQDPVGALLSYEQYF